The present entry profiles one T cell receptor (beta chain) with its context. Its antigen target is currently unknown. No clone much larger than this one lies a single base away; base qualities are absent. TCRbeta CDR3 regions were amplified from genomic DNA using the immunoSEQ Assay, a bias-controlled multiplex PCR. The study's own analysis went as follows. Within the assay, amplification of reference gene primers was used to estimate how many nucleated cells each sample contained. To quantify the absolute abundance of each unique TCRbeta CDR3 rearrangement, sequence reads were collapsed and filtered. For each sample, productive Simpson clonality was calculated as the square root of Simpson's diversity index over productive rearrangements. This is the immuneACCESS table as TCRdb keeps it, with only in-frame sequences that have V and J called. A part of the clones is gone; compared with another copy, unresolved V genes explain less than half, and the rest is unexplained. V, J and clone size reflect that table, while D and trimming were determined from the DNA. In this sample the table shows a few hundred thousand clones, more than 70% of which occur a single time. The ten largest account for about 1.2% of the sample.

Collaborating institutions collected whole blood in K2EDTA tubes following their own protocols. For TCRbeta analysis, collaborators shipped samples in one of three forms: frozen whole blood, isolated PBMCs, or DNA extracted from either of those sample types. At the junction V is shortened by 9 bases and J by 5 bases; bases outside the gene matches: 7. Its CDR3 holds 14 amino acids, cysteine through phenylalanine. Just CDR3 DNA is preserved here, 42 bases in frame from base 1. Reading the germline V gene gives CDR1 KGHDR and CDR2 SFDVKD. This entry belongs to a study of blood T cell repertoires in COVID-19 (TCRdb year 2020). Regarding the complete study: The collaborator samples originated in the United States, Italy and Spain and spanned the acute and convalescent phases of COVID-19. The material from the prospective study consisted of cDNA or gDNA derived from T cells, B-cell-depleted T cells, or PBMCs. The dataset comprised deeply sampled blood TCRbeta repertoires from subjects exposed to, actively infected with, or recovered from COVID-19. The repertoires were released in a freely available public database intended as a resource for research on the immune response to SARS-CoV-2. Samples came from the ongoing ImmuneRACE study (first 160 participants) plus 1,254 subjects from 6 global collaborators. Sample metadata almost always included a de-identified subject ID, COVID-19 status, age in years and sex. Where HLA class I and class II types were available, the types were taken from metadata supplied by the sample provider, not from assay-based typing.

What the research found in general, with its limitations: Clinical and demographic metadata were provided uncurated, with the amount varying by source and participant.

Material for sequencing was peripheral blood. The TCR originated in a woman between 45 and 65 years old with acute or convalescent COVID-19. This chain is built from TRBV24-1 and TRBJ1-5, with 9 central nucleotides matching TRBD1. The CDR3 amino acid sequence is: CATRGTGKDQPQHF. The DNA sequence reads TGTGCCACCCGCGGGACAGGGAAGGATCAGCCCCAGCATTTT.